This paragraph covers one T cell receptor beta chain sequence. Methods used by the authors: Researchers report that nucleated cell counts were estimated from reference gene primer amplification. TCRdb keeps only in-frame clones here, not all; method: immunoSEQ multiplex PCR. For V, J and clone size, that table is used; D and trimming come from the DNA. The profile covers about 140,000 clones, with around 80% appearing a single time and around 3.4% taken by the ten largest. The data derive from a study of blood T cell repertoires in COVID-19. Background on the study: Whether acute or convalescent, the COVID-19 samples came from the United States, Italy and Spain. Nucleic acid was either cDNA or gDNA, and it came from T cells, B-cell-depleted T cells, or PBMCs.

Germline V lookup: CDR1 MNHNY, CDR2 SVGAGI (reference sequence). CDR3 length: 14 residues. Trimming took off 7 bases at V and 4 bases at J, with 17 bases between the two ends. The source of this sequence is a man aged 65-85 years who had recovered from COVID-19. The V gene is TRBV6-6, the J gene TRBJ2-7, with D perhaps TRBD1 (6 bases). The specimen was peripheral blood. As DNA, the CDR3 is TGTGCCAGCAAACGGGACACGGGTCTTTACGAGCAGTACTTC. Its translation is CASKRDTGLYEQYF.